The T cell receptor (beta chain) described here comes from a study of T cell repertoires in cytomegalovirus infection. Comments on this clonotype: A much larger clonotype is one base distant, so this may be a read error.

TCRdb used MiXCR to reprocess the reads, holding one entry per CDR3 protein. The top ten hold 24% of the sample, which has roughly 500,000 distinct CDR3 sequences, 15% to 20% seen once. The sequence came from a human donor in good health (CMV status not recorded). Some clones in this sample may be carry-over from other donors' samples. Sample: CD8+ T cells from PBMCs.

CDR3 region: CASSPALFYVYTF. The CDR3 nucleotides are TGTGCCAGCAGCCCGGCCTTATTCTATGTCTACACCTTC. The chain combines TRBV14 with TRBJ1-2, with D unresolved. The CDR3 is made up of 13 amino acids. Germline loops: CDR1 SGHDN, CDR2 FVKESK.